This T cell receptor (beta chain) was recorded in a study of T cell responses to AZD1222 COVID-19 vaccine. Germline-derived CDR1 and CDR2 are LGHDT and YNNKEL (reference sequence). The V end was cut by 4 bases, the J end by 7 bases, with 16 bases between. The CDR3 has 14 residues. Measured with immunoSEQ multiplex PCR; TCRdb has only the in-frame clones, and not every one. The table includes some 110,000 clones, 82% detected once. The source of this sequence is an adult in good health. This chain uses TRBV3-1 (or the pseudogene TRBV3-2) with TRBJ1-1; tentatively, D is TRBD1 (6 bases). This specimen consisted of peripheral blood, obtained on day 0 of AZD1222 vaccination. This chain's CDR3 is CASSREGGRSEAFF. In DNA form, the CDR3 reads TGTGCCAGCAGCCGGGAGGGGGGGCGAAGTGAAGCTTTCTTT.